This TCR beta chain was identified in a study of T cell repertoires in cytomegalovirus infection (dated by TCRdb to about 2019). As for the study more broadly: Donor HLA type was relevant to the analysis, because carriage of CMV infection together with the matching HLA type was indicated by public TCR beta signatures. Findings and caveats that apply to the study as a whole: The ex vivo response was dominated by HLA-C-restricted CMV-specific TCR beta clonotypes, and the single most frequent clonotype in two of eight donors was supplied by these HLA-C-restricted clonotypes. In both this cohort and an independent roughly 330-donor cohort, the cumulative frequency of public TCR beta family members distinguished carriers of CMV infection plus the relevant HLA type.

V is cut back by 5 bases and J by 5 bases, with 16 bases in the junction unmatched. Inclusive of the bounding cysteine and phenylalanine, the CDR3 is 16 residues long. Only the CDR3 portion is preserved as DNA: 48 bases, with reading frame beginning at the first base. The germline V gene (reference sequence) specifies DFQATT as CDR1 and SNEGSKA as CDR2. The run used an Illumina HiSeq 1500. TCRdb cleaned the public reads at Q25 with fastp, built clones with MiXCR and kept in-frame beta chains. Rows with one shared CDR3 protein collapse into an entry with the most common genes and DNA. Here the sample has around 320,000 distinct CDR3 sequences; 8% to 10% occur a single time. The leading ten clones occupy 3.5% to 4.5% of the sample. This clonotype was found many times. Its recognized antigen is unknown. Per-base quality was not reported, and no clone a single base away is much larger than it.

The chain links TRBV20-1 with TRBJ2-5; TRBD1 agrees with 8 junctional bases. This receptor was identified in a human donor in good health (CMV status not recorded). Some clones in this sample may be carry-over from other donors' samples. Sequenced material: PBMCs. Read as DNA, the sequence is TGCAGTGCTCCCGACAGGGGAAAGGATAGGTGGGAGACCCAGTACTTC. Translated, this gives CSAPDRGKDRWETQYF.